The 32 T cell receptor beta chains below come from one sample, sequenced in a study of T cell repertoires in cytomegalovirus infection. Their target antigens are unknown. TCRdb reanalysed the reads using MiXCR and keeps one entry per CDR3 protein. Of roughly 78,000 distinct CDR3 sequences listed, roughly 39% are singletons. The sample was CD8+ T cells from cultured PBMCs, taken from culture after CMV antigen stimulation. These receptor sequences come from a human donor in good health (CMV status not recorded). Some clones in this sample may be carry-over from other donors' samples.

This clonotype was found a few times. The rearrangement joins TRBV7-2 to TRBJ1-3; D unresolved. Looked up from germline, CDR1 is SGHTA and CDR2 is FQGNSA. Trimming pared 3 bases from V and 4 bases from J, leaving 10 bases between. The CDR3 covers 14 residues. The chain's CDR3 is CASSFPVAGNTIYF. The CDR3 nucleotides read TGTGCCAGCAGCTTCCCCGTAGCGGGAAACACCATATATTTT.

The sample holds many counts of this clonotype. The gene calls are TRBV7-2 and TRBJ2-1, with D perhaps TRBD1 (5 bases). The CDR3 extends over 15 amino acids. V lost 3 bases, J lost 8 bases, and 17 bases lay in between. CDR1 and CDR2 (germline): SGHTA, FQGNSA. CDR3 in DNA: TGTGCCAGCAGCTTGTCGCCCATTCCAGGGTATGAGCAGTTCTTC. As protein: CASSLSPIPGYEQFF. The full variable domain, with the rest looked up from reference TRBV7-2 and TRBJ2-1, is GAGVSQSPSNKVTEKGKDVELRCDPISGHTALYWYRQSLGQGLEFLIYFQGNSAPDKSGLPSDRFSAERTGGSVSTLTIQRTQQEDSAVYLCASSLSPIPGYEQFFGPGTRLTVL.

This chain joins TRBV6-1 and TRBJ2-5, with 11 bases lining up with TRBD2. Germline V CDR1 and CDR2: MNHNS, SASEGT. CDR3 length: 20 amino acids. V lost 5 bases to trimming and J lost 1 base; unmatched junction nucleotides: 18. CDR3 residues: CASSSIGPISSGGTQETQYF. CDR3 coding DNA: TGTGCCAGCAGTTCGATCGGGCCGATCTCTAGCGGGGGGACCCAAGAGACCCAGTACTTC.

This clonotype was seen a few times. This chain joins TRBV7-2 and TRBJ2-6, with 10 bases lining up with TRBD1. The CDR3 consists of 22 residues. The junction had 19 bases not matched to a gene; V was cut back by 5 bases and J by 0 bases. In germline, CDR1 is SGHTA, CDR2 FQGNSA. CDR3 DNA: TGTGCCAGCAGCCCACTTATCCGACCGGGACAGGGGTCCCACTCTGGGGCCAACGTCCTGACTTTC. Its translation: CASSPLIRPGQGSHSGANVLTF.

The chain joins TRBV5-1 to TRBJ1-1; no firm D call. From germline, CDR1 is SGHRS and CDR2 YFSETQ. This CDR3 has 16 residues. V lost 0 bases and J 3 bases, leaving 15 bases between the germline ends. CDR3 residues: CASSLGRGSGDTEAFF. In DNA form, the CDR3 reads TGCGCCAGCAGCTTGGGACGGGGAAGCGGGGACACTGAAGCTTTCTTT.

There are a few counts of this clonotype. The chain carries TRBV7-6 and TRBJ2-7, with D perhaps assigned TRBD1 or TRBD2 (6 bases each). This CDR3 comprises 13 residues. Germline values: CDR1 SGHVS, CDR2 FNYEAQ. V lost 5 bases to trimming and J lost 2 bases, with 10 bases between them. The CDR3 DNA reads TGTGCCAGCAGCCGAGGGGGGACCTACGAGCAGTACTTC. Protein sequence: CASSRGGTYEQYF.

The V call is TRBV6-5, the J call TRBJ2-7; perhaps TRBD2 as D (5 bases). V dropped 7 bases and J dropped 2 bases, with 9 bases sitting between them. Germline CDR1 reads MNHEY; CDR2 reads SVGAGI. CDR3 length: 12 residues. The CDR3 reads CASNNGAYEQYF. In nucleotides, the CDR3 is TGTGCCAGCAACAACGGGGCCTACGAGCAGTACTTC.

The chain recombines TRBV7-6 with TRBJ2-7, with a weak D call TRBD2 (6 bases). This CDR3 contains 15 residues. From germline, CDR1 is SGHVS and CDR2 FNYEAQ. Trimming took off 4 bases at V and 0 bases at J, with 13 bases between the two ends. CDR3 DNA: TGTGCCAGCAGCTCCGGGCCGGGGGACTCCTACGAGCAGTACTTC. This gives the protein CASSSGPGDSYEQYF.

This clonotype showed up many times. The V and J genes are TRBV7-6 and TRBJ2-1; 8 nucleotides agree with TRBD1. V lost 1 base to trimming and J lost 7 bases; unmatched junction nucleotides: 9. The germline V gene has CDR1 SGHVS and CDR2 FNYEAQ. CDR3 length: 16 amino acids. CDR3 protein: CASSLGAGGEGNEQFF. CDR3 in DNA: TGTGCCAGCAGCTTAGGGGCAGGGGGCGAGGGAAATGAGCAGTTCTTC.

This clonotype was seen only a few times. The chain recombines TRBV27 with TRBJ1-5; D may be TRBD1 (6 bases). Germline V gene sequence: CDR1 MNHEY, CDR2 SMNVEV (reference sequence). Trimming removed 6 bases from V and 7 bases from J, with 19 bases in between. The CDR3 is 15 residues long. CDR3 loop: CASSLRGGRSQPQHF. CDR3 coding DNA: TGTGCCAGCAGCCTACGAGGGGGAAGGAGCCAGCCCCAGCATTTT.

The chain couples TRBV24-1 to TRBJ2-1, with 8 bases fitting TRBD1. This CDR3 comprises 15 residues. Trimming took 4 bases from V and 9 from J; bases not matched to a gene: 10. Germline assignment: CDR1 KGHDR and CDR2 SFDVKD. The CDR3 DNA follows: TGTGCCACCAGTGAACCAACATCAGGGGGCGGTGAGCAGTTCTTC. It yields the protein CATSEPTSGGGEQFF.

This clonotype was recorded a few times. The chain links TRBV7-2 to TRBJ1-2, with 11 nucleotides matching TRBD1. This CDR3 spans 17 amino acids. The germline V gene has CDR1 SGHTA and CDR2 FQGNSA. V shed 4 bases and J 5 bases; nucleotides not matched to a gene: 12. The CDR3 protein is CASSSGQGAWYSYGYTF. The CDR3 DNA follows: TGTGCCAGCAGCTCCGGACAGGGGGCTTGGTATTCTTATGGCTACACCTTC.

The gene calls are TRBV4-1 and TRBJ2-2; D is uncertain. This CDR3 has 13 amino acids. Per the germline V gene, CDR1 is MGHRA and CDR2 is YSYEKL. V lost 1 base and J 5 bases, leaving 5 bases between the germline ends. The CDR3 nucleotides are TGCGCCAGCAGCCAAGTACTGACCGGGGAGCTGTTTTTT. It translates to CASSQVLTGELFF.

This clonotype was recorded only once. This chain joins TRBV19 and TRBJ2-7, with TRBD1 matching over 10 bases. This CDR3 spans 14 amino acids. Germline V lookup: CDR1 LNHDA, CDR2 SQIVND (reference sequence). V dropped 3 bases and J dropped 2; count of bases not matched to a gene: 1. The CDR3 here is CASSIGTGAYEQYF. CDR3 bases: TGTGCCAGTAGTATCGGGACAGGGGCCTACGAGCAGTACTTC.

This clonotype was picked up many times. This CDR3 reads CASSPNYQSSYNEQFF. CDR3 sequence (DNA): TGCGCCAGCAGCCCCAACTATCAGAGCTCCTACAATGAGCAGTTCTTC. The chain links TRBV4-1 to TRBJ2-1; D gene unclear. The CDR3 covers 16 residues. Trimming removed 4 bases at V and 0 bases at J, with 13 bases between. Germline CDR1 and CDR2: MGHRA and YSYEKL.

This clonotype was counted at least ten times. V usage is TRBV4-3 and J usage is TRBJ2-5; TRBD2 might be the D (5 bases). V shed 2 bases and J shed 2 bases, with 12 bases lying between them. CDR3 size: 15 residues. CDR1 LGHNA and CDR2 YSLEER come from the germline V gene. CDR3 coding DNA: TGCGCCAGCAGCCAAAGGAGCGGAACACAAGAGACCCAGTACTTC. It encodes CASSQRSGTQETQYF.

The chain employs TRBV11-2 and TRBJ2-7, with a weak D call TRBD2 (5 bases). The germline V gene has CDR1 SGHAT and CDR2 FQNNGV. CDR3 length equals 14 residues. The V gene lost 1 base and the J gene lost 4 bases, with 11 bases spanning the gap. The CDR3 coding sequence is TGTGCCAGCAGCTTAGTCGAGGGAAGATACGAGCAGTACTTC. Translation: CASSLVEGRYEQYF.

In this sample, this clonotype turned up once. The chain carries TRBV7-9 and TRBJ2-7, with TRBD1 matching 9 bases. Germline loops: CDR1 SEHNR, CDR2 FQNEAQ (reference sequence). The length of the CDR3 is 16 residues. Trimming at V came to 5 bases and at J to 0 bases, leaving 8 bases not matched to a gene. The CDR3 loop reads CASSPSTGQGSYEQYF. The CDR3, as DNA: TGTGCCAGCAGCCCGAGCACGGGACAGGGCTCCTACGAGCAGTACTTC.

The chain is built from TRBV7-4 and TRBJ2-3, with a tentative D call TRBD2 (6 bases). CDR1 and CDR2 from the germline V gene are SGHVT and SQSDAQ. Trimming cost V 3 bases and J 4 bases, with 14 bases left between them. The CDR3 has 15 residues. CDR3 protein: CASSFRGRRSDTQYF. The CDR3 nucleotides read TGTGCCAGCAGCTTTCGGGGGAGAAGGTCAGATACGCAGTATTTT.

CDR3 sequence (DNA): TGCGCCAGCAGCCAAGCCGGGCAAAAATACGAGCAGTACTTC. Translation gives CASSQAGQKYEQYF. The rearrangement links TRBV4-1 to TRBJ2-7; no clear D gene. CDR1 is MGHRA and CDR2 is YSYEKL in the germline V gene. V was clipped by 1 base and J by 4 bases, with 11 bases between them. This CDR3 region has 14 residues.

The chain joins TRBV7-8 to TRBJ1-2; weak D call: TRBD1 (5 bases). Germline loops: CDR1 SGHVS, CDR2 FQNEAQ. V lost 5 bases to trimming and J lost 0 bases, with 19 bases between them. This CDR3 is built from 17 residues. As DNA, the CDR3 is TGTGCCAGCAGCCCAATAATCCAGGGAGGAGCTAACTATGGCTACACCTTC. This translates into CASSPIIQGGANYGYTF.

This clonotype came up a few times. The genes are TRBV7-2 and TRBJ1-6; 9 bases map to TRBD1. This CDR3 has 15 amino acids. The germline V gene has CDR1 SGHTA and CDR2 FQGNSA. After removal of 3 bases from V and 9 bases from J, the junction contained 6 bases not matched to a gene. For the CDR3, the DNA is TGTGCCAGCAGCTTCGCGACAGGGGGTAGTTCACCCCTCCACTTT. As protein: CASSFATGGSSPLHF.

This sequence joins TRBV3-1 and TRBJ2-1; 8 bases map to TRBD1. Germline V gene sequence: CDR1 LGHDT, CDR2 YNNKEL (reference sequence). Trimming cost V 3 bases and J 2 bases; bases outside gene matches: 9. The CDR3 has 17 amino acids. CDR3 DNA: TGTGCCAGCAGCCAGAGTCCGCAGGGGGCAGCCTACAATGAGCAGTTCTTC. Translating gives CASSQSPQGAAYNEQFF.

This rearrangement joins TRBV4-1 to TRBJ2-1; TRBD2 matches at 11 bases. Germline CDR1 and CDR2: MGHRA and YSYEKL. The CDR3 loop spans 16 amino acids. After removal of 4 bases from V and 4 bases from J, the junction contained 6 bases not matched to a gene. The CDR3 region is CASSPLAGGLYNEQFF. In DNA, the CDR3 is TGCGCCAGCAGCCCCCTAGCGGGGGGCCTTTACAATGAGCAGTTCTTC.

This clonotype was detected many times. The gene calls are TRBV7-8 and TRBJ2-7; TRBD1 aligns across 9 bases. Germline V gene data show CDR1 as SGHVS and CDR2 as FQNEAQ. The CDR3 consists of 14 residues. The V gene end was trimmed by 1 base and the J gene end by 6 bases; junction bases not matched to a gene: 4. The CDR3 reads CASSLGQGGGEQYF. DNA for the CDR3: TGTGCCAGCAGCTTAGGACAGGGGGGGGGCGAGCAGTACTTC.

The chain combines TRBV27 with TRBJ2-1, with D perhaps given as TRBD1 or TRBD2 (5 bases each). The CDR3 spans 17 residues. V lost 6 bases, J lost 6 bases, and 24 bases lay in between. Germline V gene data show CDR1 as MNHEY and CDR2 as SMNVEV (reference sequence). The CDR3 loop reads CASSPYLHLGVRNEQFF. CDR3 DNA: TGTGCCAGCAGCCCCTATCTTCATTTGGGGGTCCGCAATGAGCAGTTCTTC.

This clonotype was picked up one time. The V call is TRBV6-1, the J call TRBJ1-1; 9 nucleotides align to TRBD1. The CDR3 totals 12 residues. Germline lookup yields CDR1 MNHNS and CDR2 SASEGT. After removal of 11 bases from V and 5 bases from J, the junction contained 6 bases not matched to a gene. CDR3 residues: CAGRQGGTEAFF. The DNA of the CDR3 is TGTGCCGGACGACAGGGGGGGACTGAAGCTTTCTTT.

The chain links TRBV5-4 to TRBJ2-7, with unresolved D. There are 12 residues in the CDR3. The germline V and J ends were trimmed by 4 bases and 0 bases, with 5 bases remaining between them. From germline, CDR1 is SGHNT and CDR2 YYREEE (reference sequence). CDR3 region: CASSHTSYEQYF. CDR3 DNA: TGTGCCAGCAGCCACACCTCCTACGAGCAGTACTTC.

The table lists this clonotype with a few counts. The V and J genes are TRBV6-2 or TRBV6-3 and TRBJ1-6, with a tentative D call TRBD1 (6 bases). The V gene lost 0 bases and the J gene lost 6 bases, with 9 bases spanning the gap. In germline, CDR1 is MNHEY, CDR2 SVGEGT. The CDR3 length is 15 residues. DNA of the CDR3: TGTGCCAGCAGTTACTCGTGGACAGCTAATTCACCCCTCCACTTT. Encoded protein: CASSYSWTANSPLHF.

The sample holds a few counts of this clonotype. V usage is TRBV12-3 or TRBV12-4 and J usage is TRBJ2-1; no firm D call. V lost 0 bases and J lost 5, with 2 bases in between. The CDR3 is 12 residues long. Here the CDR3 reads CASSLADNEQFF. CDR3 coding DNA: TGTGCCAGCAGTTTAGCGGACAATGAGCAGTTCTTC.

The chain carries TRBV6-5 and TRBJ2-5; maybe TRBD1 (8 bases). Germline CDR1 MNHEY, CDR2 SVGAGI. Between the trimmed V and J ends, which lost 6 bases and 4 bases, there was a span of 15 bases. The CDR3 covers 14 residues. The chain's CDR3 is CASSVTGEGETQYF. The DNA for the CDR3 is TGTGCCAGCAGCGTGACAGGGGAGGGAGAGACCCAGTACTTC.

The chain recombines TRBV9 with TRBJ2-3; possibly TRBD1 for D (5 bases). Germline V lookup: CDR1 SGDLS, CDR2 YYNGEE. V lost 4 bases to trimming and J lost 6 bases, with 21 bases between them. CDR3 size: 16 residues. CDR3 residues: CASSQSTDQIGDTQYF. CDR3 nucleotide sequence: TGTGCCAGCAGCCAGTCGACAGACCAAATTGGGGATACGCAGTATTTT.